This T cell receptor (beta chain) came from a study of CD4 T cells in relation to SARS-CoV-2 and coronaviruses. Naive and memory CD4+ T cell DNA was deep-sequenced without culture. TCRdb keeps only in-frame clones here, not all; method: immunoSEQ multiplex PCR. The repertoire has 55,000 to 70,000 clones, over 90% of them found once; the top ten carry 0.23%. Before the COVID-19 pandemic, during about 2011-2019, CD4+ T cells were taken from unexposed donors. Study-wide points: The cross-reactivity analysis covered only spike protein, not other viral proteins. In 55% to 75% of donors, memory CD4+ clonotypes crossrecognized SARS-CoV-2 and at least one common cold coronavirus spike. SARS-CoV-2-driven expansion was significantly weaker in crossreactive than monoreactive clones.

Germline V CDR1 and CDR2: LNHDA, SQIVND (reference sequence). V trimming: 5 bases; J trimming: 5 bases; junction bases outside the gene matches: 13. The CDR3 totals 17 residues. Details on this clone: The antigen remains undetermined.

This receptor was identified in a human donor in good health. The chain couples TRBV19 to TRBJ2-5; TRBD2 matches 11 bases. Sequenced material: naive CD4+ T cells from PBMCs. The subset: naive CD4+ T cells isolated by negative enrichment. CDR3 protein: CASSEGVAGGPRETQYF. The CDR3 DNA follows: TGTGCCAGTAGTGAGGGGGTAGCGGGGGGGCCACGGGAGACCCAGTACTTC.